This TCR beta chain is drawn from a study of vaccination and CD4 T cells after COVID-19 (dated by TCRdb to between 2021 and 2024). With respect to the entire study: Convalescent patients had a positive SARS-CoV-2 result on nasal swab PCR, and of these patients, several had mild disease and one had severe disease. For stimulating the cultures, overlapping spike peptide pools were used, derived from SARS-CoV-2 as well as from the common cold coronaviruses HCoV-NL63, HCoV-OC43 and HCoV-229E. Control cultures received a CEFX viral epitope pool as the positive control, an HIV-1 Nef peptide pool as the negative control, or no peptide. The spike-specific CD4+ TCR repertoire was compared before and after mRNA vaccination in fewer than eleven COVID-19 convalescent patients and 4 infection-naive healthy vaccine recipients. Post-COVID blood samples were collected from convalescent patients a median of around 96 days after diagnosis, with a range of about 30 to 170 days. For three convalescent patients, samples were collected at an early post-vaccination timepoint (day 14) as well as at a late post-vaccination timepoint (days 161 to 241). Two doses of either the Pfizer-BioNTech BNT162b2 vaccine (n=8) or the Moderna mRNA-1273 vaccine (n=2) were administered to participants. The convalescent cohort comprised six males and four females, including two Hispanic individuals, seven Caucasians, two Asians and one multiracial person. Post-vaccine blood samples were collected a median of approximately 77 days after the second vaccine dose, ranging from about 12 to 250 days. Beyond this particular receptor, the publication reports: The number of convalescent patients in the study was relatively small, and the study did not examine early timepoints following natural infection. In convalescent patients, a median around 85% of post-vaccine SARS-CoV-2-reactive clones were detected only after vaccination, and vaccine-specific priming was suggested by this finding. The median number of SARS-CoV-2-reactive clonotypes rose from around 21 after infection to roughly 40 after vaccination, but the change was not significant. Of the vaccine-specific clones in convalescent patients, 304 of 307, or nearly all, reacted only to SARS-CoV-2 spike and did not cross-react with common cold coronaviruses.

The method behind the library was PCR. TCR sequencing of DNA from cultured CD4+ T cells used the Oncomine TCR Beta short-read assay at the Johns Hopkins FTIC core. The QIAamp micro DNA kit was used to extract genomic DNA from the cultured CD4+ T cells. The Oncomine TCR Beta libraries from cultured CD4+ T cells were pooled using unique dual indexes and then sequenced on an Illumina iSeq 100. The paper's processing steps were these. Non-productive sequences were removed, and CDR3s that did not start with C, did not end with F or W, or were shorter than 7 amino acids were discarded. Antigen-specific clonotypes were identified using the MANAFEST web application through comparison of peptide-stimulated wells with reference and other culture wells. For a clone to be called positive, the clone needed an FDR below 0.05, an odds ratio above 5, and a productive frequency above 0.1% in at least two of three replicate wells. A clonotype counted as cross-reactive if it showed significant expansion both in the SARS-CoV-2 spike wells and in at least one common cold coronavirus spike condition. Using R version 3.6.1, CDR3 homology was evaluated through Levenshtein distances (stringdist) along with unrooted phylogenetic trees (ape). TCRdb trimmed the raw reads at Q25, called clones with MiXCR and kept productive beta chains. Identical CDR3 protein sequences are pooled into one entry, listed with their most common genes and DNA. The V and J calls, along with clone size, are taken from TCRdb and not from the paper's own processing. In all, the sample holds fewer than 25,000 distinct CDR3 sequences, and 35% to 45% of those were seen once. The biggest ten clones account for roughly 9.6% of the sample.

The time point label corresponds to: late sampling 161 to 241 days after vaccination in a few convalescent patients. The sample's treatment or condition label, in plain terms: approximately 11-day PBMC culture with coronavirus spike peptide pools or control peptides (ViraFEST assay). The study used the ViraFEST assay, which expanded antigen-specific T cells with peptide pools and then identified expanded clonotypes by TCR sequencing. Positive SARS-CoV-2 PCR tests in the convalescent patients dated from March to December 2020, before Alpha, Beta and Delta variants emerged in the United States. Each well held some 2 million PBMCs cultured in IMDM containing approximately 5.3% human AB serum and approximately 9.4 IU/ml IL-2, with 7.5 to 10 ug/ml peptide pools added. On days 3 and 7, half of the culture medium was replaced with fresh IL-2-containing medium. After 10 to 11 days of culture, CD4+ T cells were isolated by negative selection using the EasySep CD4+ T cell isolation kit. Ficoll-Paque Plus gradient centrifugation was used to isolate PBMCs from whole blood, and the isolated PBMCs were then either used fresh or cryopreserved at -140C. Culture conditions were generally each tested in triplicate wells.

At the junction V is shortened by 3 bases and J by 2 bases, with 9 bases in between. In the germline V gene, CDR1 corresponds to KGHDR and CDR2 to SFDVKD. The CDR3 numbers 14 residues from cysteine through phenylalanine. Solely the CDR3 DNA is kept, with 42 bases framed from the first base. Only one count was recorded for this clonotype. What antigen it recognizes has not been identified. The record has no base qualities; no much larger clone is one base away. One read is thin evidence. The chain is encoded by TRBV24-1 joined to TRBJ2-5; the best D guess is TRBD2, with 5 bases matching. The source is a human donor who had recovered from COVID-19. The source was CD4+ T cells from blood, cultured in vitro, collected about 7 months after SARS-CoV-2 vaccination. The CDR3 has the sequence CATSDPGIQETQYF. The nucleotide sequence reads TGTGCCACCAGTGATCCCGGGATTCAAGAGACCCAGTACTTC.